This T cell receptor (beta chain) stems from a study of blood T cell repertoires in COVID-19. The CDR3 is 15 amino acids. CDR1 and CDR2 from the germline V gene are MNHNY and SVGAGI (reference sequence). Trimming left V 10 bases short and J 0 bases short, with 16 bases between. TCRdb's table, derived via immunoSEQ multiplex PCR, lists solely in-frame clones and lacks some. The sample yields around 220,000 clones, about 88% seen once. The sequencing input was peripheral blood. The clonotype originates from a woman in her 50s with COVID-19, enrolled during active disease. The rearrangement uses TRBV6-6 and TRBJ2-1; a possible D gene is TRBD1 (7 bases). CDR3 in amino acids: CATQGGRSSYNEQFF. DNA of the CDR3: TGTGCCACCCAGGGGGGAAGGAGCTCCTACAATGAGCAGTTCTTC.